This TCR beta chain derives from a study of blood T cell repertoires in COVID-19. Study as a whole: Samples representing acute and convalescent COVID-19 were sourced from the United States, Italy and Spain. PBMCs, B-cell-depleted T cells, or T cells provided the cDNA or gDNA that made up the material.

Ages ranged from about 18 to 89 years, with residence in about 23 US areas. Each exposed participant met a COVID-19 case in the 2 weeks preceding study entry. Libraries were prepared by immunoSEQ multiplex PCR; TCRdb keeps only in-frame clonotypes and omits some of them. This table holds a few hundred thousand clones, approximately 85% found once. CDR1 is MNHEY and CDR2 is SVGAGI in the germline V gene. The CDR3 contains 15 residues. V was shortened by 2 bases and J by 8 bases, with 18 bases between the two germline ends. This clonotype was sampled from a woman between 45 and 65 years old who had been exposed to COVID-19. The material sequenced was PBMCs or T cells enriched from blood (not recorded which). The chain joins TRBV6-5 to TRBJ1-2; D unresolved. CDR3 in DNA: TGTGCCAGCAGTTACACGACGGGGATCCAGGTGGGCTACACCTTC. It encodes CASSYTTGIQVGYTF.